What follows are 14 T cell receptor beta chains derived from one specimen sequenced in a study of neurological immune-mediated disorders. MiXCR, applied by TCRdb to the 5' RACE reads, yields one record per CDR3 protein. This sample has more than 40,000 distinct CDR3 sequences, with under 3.5% found just once. The sample taken for sequencing was PBMCs. These receptors all stem from a woman aged 50 to 60 with multiple sclerosis.

This clonotype has at least ten counts. J is TRBJ2-1 and V is TRBV11-2, with D maybe TRBD2 (6 bases). V lost 5 bases to trimming and J lost 0 bases, with 11 bases between them. There are 15 residues in the CDR3. The V gene's germline CDR1 is SGHAT and CDR2 FQNNGV. The CDR3 here is CASSKGRSSYNEQFF. The CDR3 DNA reads as TGTGCCAGCAGCAAGGGGAGGAGCTCCTACAATGAGCAGTTCTTC.

V and J are TRBV5-5 and TRBJ1-5, with TRBD1 as a possible D gene (6 bases). V was cut by 0 bases and J by 7 bases, with 11 bases left in between. CDR3 length: 14 residues. Germline V lookup: CDR1 SGHKS, CDR2 YYEKEE (reference sequence). The CDR3 sequence is CASSLEGGEQPQHF. Here the CDR3 DNA reads TGTGCCAGCAGCTTGGAAGGGGGTGAACAGCCCCAGCATTTT.

This clonotype was counted at least ten times. The rearrangement joins TRBV12-3 or TRBV12-4 to TRBJ1-1; D is unclear. V was shortened by 3 bases and J by 1 base, with 6 bases between the two germline ends. CDR3 length equals 13 residues. CDR3 residues: CASSFPGNTEAFF. The CDR3 DNA reads TGTGCCAGCAGTTTCCCGGGGAACACTGAAGCTTTCTTT.

This clonotype was seen ten or more times. V usage is TRBV5-5 and J usage is TRBJ1-1; D not resolved. Between the trimmed V and J ends, which lost 1 base and 1 base, there was a span of 5 bases. The CDR3 is made up of 13 amino acids. The germline V gene encodes CDR1 SGHKS and CDR2 YYEKEE (reference sequence). CDR3 amino acids: CASSLPGNTEAFF. The CDR3 DNA sequence: TGTGCCAGCAGCTTGCCAGGGAACACTGAAGCTTTCTTT.

This clonotype was recorded many times. This chain joins TRBV5-1 and TRBJ2-1; a weak D match, TRBD1 (6 bases). This CDR3 has 15 residues. Germline V CDR1 and CDR2: SGHRS, YFSETQ. The V gene lost 3 bases and the J gene lost 3 bases, with 13 bases spanning the gap. This CDR3 is CASSSTSTGYNEQFF. In DNA, the CDR3 is TGCGCCAGCAGCTCCACGTCGACAGGCTACAATGAGCAGTTCTTC.

Ten or more counts support this clonotype. One end of the junction varies from germline; a read error may be responsible. The chain has TRBV7-7 and TRBJ2-1; 10 bases align to TRBD1. The length of the CDR3 is 15 residues. The germline gives CDR1 SSHAT, CDR2 FNYEAQ (reference sequence). CDR3 DNA: TGTGCTAGCAGCTTAGGGGGGGACAGGGGCCATGAGCAGTTCTTC. Residues: CASSLGGDRGHEQFF.

The genes are TRBV10-3 and TRBJ2-7; D unclear. CDR3 length: 14 amino acids. V lost 2 bases, J lost 3 bases, and 11 bases lay in between. Germline V CDR1 and CDR2: ENHRY, SYGVKD. CDR3: CAISEAYSGYEQYF. Here the CDR3 DNA reads TGTGCCATCAGTGAGGCCTATTCCGGCTACGAGCAGTACTTC.

The rearrangement joins TRBV9 to TRBJ2-1, with 7 bases matching TRBD2. The CDR3 covers 15 residues. V shed 0 bases and J 5 bases; nucleotides not matched to a gene: 5. Germline CDR1 and CDR2: SGDLS and YYNGEE. As DNA, the CDR3 is TGTGCCAGCAGCGTAGGGCTAGCGGCGGACAATGAGCAGTTCTTC. This sequence encodes CASSVGLAADNEQFF.

This clonotype appeared many times. The rearrangement uses TRBV5-5 and TRBJ2-7, with 7 positions matching TRBD1. The CDR3 has 12 residues. From germline, CDR1 is SGHKS and CDR2 YYEKEE (reference sequence). After removal of 4 bases from V and 5 bases from J, the junction contained 3 bases not matched to a gene. The CDR3 reads CASSPDRDEQYV. The CDR3 DNA is TGTGCCAGCAGCCCTGACAGGGACGAGCAGTACGTC.

This clonotype was counted ten times or more. The chain recombines TRBV19 with TRBJ2-1, with 7 nucleotides matching TRBD2. The CDR3 has 14 amino acids. V gave up 7 bases and J gave up 4 bases; unmatched junction bases: 7. Germline CDR1 LNHDA, CDR2 SQIVND (reference sequence). Here the CDR3 reads CASKFSGQYNEQFF. CDR3 sequence (DNA): TGTGCCAGTAAGTTTAGCGGGCAATACAATGAGCAGTTCTTC. Full variable domain (remainder filled in from reference TRBV19 and TRBJ2-1): DGGITQSPKYLFRKEGQNVTLSCEQNLNHDAMYWYRQDPGQGLRLIYYSQIVNDFQKGDIAEGYSVSREKKESFPLTVTSAQKNPTAFYLCASKFSGQYNEQFFGPGTRLTVL.

In this sample, this clonotype turned up many times. The genes are TRBV12-3 or TRBV12-4 and TRBJ2-3, with unresolved D. V dropped 8 bases and J dropped 4 bases, with 13 bases sitting between them. The CDR3 is 13 residues long. The CDR3 sequence is CASFISGADTQYF. The CDR3 coding sequence is TGTGCCAGCTTTATTTCTGGCGCAGATACGCAGTATTTT.

This clonotype was observed many times. The genes are TRBV10-3 and TRBJ2-1, with D perhaps matching TRBD2 (6 bases). This CDR3 contains 15 residues. V lost 6 bases to trimming and J lost 6 bases, with 18 bases between them. Germline V gene data show CDR1 as ENHRY and CDR2 as SYGVKD. The CDR3 coding sequence is TGTGCCATCAGCAATACAGGCGGGAAGGGCAATGAGCAGTTCTTC. Encoded protein: CAISNTGGKGNEQFF.

This clonotype was recorded at least ten times. V is TRBV6-2 or TRBV6-3 and J is TRBJ2-1; 7 bases are a match to TRBD2. This CDR3 comprises 16 residues. V shed 4 bases, J shed 1 base, and the junction held 7 bases outside the gene matches. CDR1 and CDR2 from the germline V gene are MNHEY and SVGEGT. The DNA for the CDR3 is TGTGCCAGCAGTTCCCCTCTAGCGGATTCCTACAATGAGCAGTTCTTC. This codes for CASSSPLADSYNEQFF.

In this sample, this clonotype turned up many times. J is TRBJ2-2 and V is TRBV5-1; tentative D call: TRBD1 (6 bases). The V end lost 4 bases, the J end lost 5 bases, and 21 bases lay between the germline ends. The CDR3 contains 17 residues. The V gene's germline CDR1 is SGHRS and CDR2 YFSETQ. CDR3: CASSQALRTALTGELFF. As DNA, the CDR3 is TGCGCCAGCAGCCAAGCATTAAGGACAGCCCTTACCGGGGAGCTGTTTTTT.